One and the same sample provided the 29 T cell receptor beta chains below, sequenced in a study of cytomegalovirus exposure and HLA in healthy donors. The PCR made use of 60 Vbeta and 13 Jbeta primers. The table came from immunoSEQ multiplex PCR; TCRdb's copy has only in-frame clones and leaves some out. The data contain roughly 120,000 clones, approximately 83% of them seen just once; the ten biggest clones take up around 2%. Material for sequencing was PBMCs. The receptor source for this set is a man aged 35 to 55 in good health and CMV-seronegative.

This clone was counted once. The CDR3 DNA reads TGTGCCACCAGCCCTGGACTAAAGGGAGAAAAACTGTTTTTT. The encoded protein is CATSPGLKGEKLFF. The rearrangement uses TRBV15 and TRBJ1-4; the D is unclear. This CDR3 contains 14 residues. Germline CDR1 reads LNHNV; CDR2 reads YYDKDF (reference sequence). Between the trimmed V and J ends, which lost 5 bases and 8 bases, there was a span of 15 bases.

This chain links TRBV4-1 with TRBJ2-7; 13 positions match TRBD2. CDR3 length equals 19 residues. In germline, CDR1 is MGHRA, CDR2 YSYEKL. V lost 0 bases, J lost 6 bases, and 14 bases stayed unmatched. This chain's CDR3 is CASSQEPSRLAGGSGEQYF. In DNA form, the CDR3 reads TGCGCCAGCAGCCAAGAACCCTCTAGACTAGCGGGGGGTTCGGGCGAGCAGTACTTC.

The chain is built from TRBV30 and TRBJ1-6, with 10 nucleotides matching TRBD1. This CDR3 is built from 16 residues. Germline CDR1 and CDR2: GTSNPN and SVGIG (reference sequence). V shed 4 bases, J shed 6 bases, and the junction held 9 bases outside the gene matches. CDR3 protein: CAWNPGTGVGNSPLHF. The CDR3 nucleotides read TGTGCCTGGAATCCCGGGACAGGGGTCGGTAATTCACCCCTCCACTTT.

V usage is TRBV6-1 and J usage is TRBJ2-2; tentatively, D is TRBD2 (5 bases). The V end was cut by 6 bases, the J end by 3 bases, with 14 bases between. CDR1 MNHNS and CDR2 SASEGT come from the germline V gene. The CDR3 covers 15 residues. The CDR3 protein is CASRPREGDTGELFF. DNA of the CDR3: TGTGCCAGCAGACCTAGAGAGGGCGACACCGGGGAGCTGTTTTTT.

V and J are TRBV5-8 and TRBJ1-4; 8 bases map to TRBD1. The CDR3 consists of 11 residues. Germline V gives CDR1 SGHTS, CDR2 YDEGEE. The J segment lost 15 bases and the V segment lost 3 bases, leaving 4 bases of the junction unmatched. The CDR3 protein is CASSWTGKMFF. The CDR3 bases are TGTGCCAGCAGCTGGACAGGGAAGATGTTTTTT.

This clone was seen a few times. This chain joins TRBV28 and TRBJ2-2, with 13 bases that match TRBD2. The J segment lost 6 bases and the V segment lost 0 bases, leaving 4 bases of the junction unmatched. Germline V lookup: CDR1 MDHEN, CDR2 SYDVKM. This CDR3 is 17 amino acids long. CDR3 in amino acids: CASSLWRLAGGPGELFF. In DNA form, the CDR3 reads TGTGCCAGCAGTTTATGGCGACTAGCGGGGGGACCCGGGGAGCTGTTTTTT.

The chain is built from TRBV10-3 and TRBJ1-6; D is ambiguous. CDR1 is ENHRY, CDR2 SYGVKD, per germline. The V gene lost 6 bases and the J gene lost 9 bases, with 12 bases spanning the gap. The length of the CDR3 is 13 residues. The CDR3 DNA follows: TGTGCCATCAGATCCGAGGGTGGTTCACCCCTCCACTTT. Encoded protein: CAIRSEGGSPLHF.

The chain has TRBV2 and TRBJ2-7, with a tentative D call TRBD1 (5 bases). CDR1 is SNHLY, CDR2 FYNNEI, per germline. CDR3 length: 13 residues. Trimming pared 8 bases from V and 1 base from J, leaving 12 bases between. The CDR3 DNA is TGTGCCAGCGAAACAGGTTCTTCCTACGAGCAGTACTTC. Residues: CASETGSSYEQYF.

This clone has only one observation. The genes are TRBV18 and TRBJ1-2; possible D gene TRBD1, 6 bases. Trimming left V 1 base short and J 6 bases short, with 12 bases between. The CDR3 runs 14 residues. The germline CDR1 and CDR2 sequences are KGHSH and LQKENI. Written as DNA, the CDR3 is TGTGCCAGCTCACCACGGGCAGGGGCGGATGGCTACACCTTC. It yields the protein CASSPRAGADGYTF.

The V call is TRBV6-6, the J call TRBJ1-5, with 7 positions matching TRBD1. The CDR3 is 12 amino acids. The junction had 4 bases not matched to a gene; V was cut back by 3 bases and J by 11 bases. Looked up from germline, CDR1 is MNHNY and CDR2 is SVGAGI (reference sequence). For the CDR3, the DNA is TGTGCCAGCAGTTATCGTCAGGGGGCCCAGCATTTT. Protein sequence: CASSYRQGAQHF.

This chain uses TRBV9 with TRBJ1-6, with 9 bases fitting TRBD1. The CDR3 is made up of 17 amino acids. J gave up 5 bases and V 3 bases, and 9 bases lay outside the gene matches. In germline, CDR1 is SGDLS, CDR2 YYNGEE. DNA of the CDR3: TGTGCCAGCAGCGGCGGACAGGGGCCGGGGCATAATTCACCCCTCCACTTT. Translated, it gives CASSGGQGPGHNSPLHF.

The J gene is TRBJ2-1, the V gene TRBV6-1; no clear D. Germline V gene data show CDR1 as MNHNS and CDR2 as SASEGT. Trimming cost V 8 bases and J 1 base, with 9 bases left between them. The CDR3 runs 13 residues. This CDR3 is CASFRKSYNEQFF. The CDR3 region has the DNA TGTGCCAGCTTCAGGAAGTCCTACAATGAGCAGTTCTTC.

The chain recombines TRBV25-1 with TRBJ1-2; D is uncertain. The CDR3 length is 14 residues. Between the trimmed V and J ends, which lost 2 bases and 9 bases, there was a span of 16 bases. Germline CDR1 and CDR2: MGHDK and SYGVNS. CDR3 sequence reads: CASSETKGWVRYTF. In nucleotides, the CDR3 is TGTGCCAGCAGTGAAACTAAAGGCTGGGTGCGCTACACCTTC.

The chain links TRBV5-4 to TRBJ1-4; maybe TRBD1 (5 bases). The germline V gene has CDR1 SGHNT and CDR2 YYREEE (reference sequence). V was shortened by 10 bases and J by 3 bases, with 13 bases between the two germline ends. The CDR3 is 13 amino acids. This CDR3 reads CAGGSGANEKLFF. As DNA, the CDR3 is TGTGCCGGGGGGTCGGGGGCTAATGAAAAACTGTTTTTT.

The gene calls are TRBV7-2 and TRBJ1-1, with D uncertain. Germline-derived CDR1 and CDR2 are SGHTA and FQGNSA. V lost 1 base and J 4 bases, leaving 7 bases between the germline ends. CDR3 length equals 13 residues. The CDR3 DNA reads TGTGCCAGCAGCTTAGTGGGGAGCACTGAAGCTTTCTTT. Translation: CASSLVGSTEAFF.

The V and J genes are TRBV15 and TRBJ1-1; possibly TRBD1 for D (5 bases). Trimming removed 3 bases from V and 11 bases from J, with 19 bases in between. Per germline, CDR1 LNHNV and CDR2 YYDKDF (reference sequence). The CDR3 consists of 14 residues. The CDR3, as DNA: TGTGCCACCAGCAGGGGGGACGGGGGATTTCGTGCTTTCTTT. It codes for CATSRGDGGFRAFF.

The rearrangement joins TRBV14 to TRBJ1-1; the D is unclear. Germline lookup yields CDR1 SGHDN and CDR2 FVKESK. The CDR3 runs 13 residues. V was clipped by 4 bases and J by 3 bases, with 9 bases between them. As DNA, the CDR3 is TGTGCCAGCAGCCCTTCCGACTACACTGAAGCTTTCTTT. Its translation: CASSPSDYTEAFF.

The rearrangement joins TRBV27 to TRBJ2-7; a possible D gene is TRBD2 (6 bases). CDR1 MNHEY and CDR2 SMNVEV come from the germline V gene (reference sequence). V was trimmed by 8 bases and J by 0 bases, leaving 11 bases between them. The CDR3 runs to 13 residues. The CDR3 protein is CASGGLSSYEQYF. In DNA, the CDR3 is TGTGCCAGCGGGGGACTGAGCTCCTACGAGCAGTACTTC.

CDR3: CASSWGGQGPEAFF. The CDR3 region has the DNA TGCGCCAGCAGCTGGGGGGGTCAGGGACCTGAAGCTTTCTTT. V gene TRBV5-1 combines with J gene TRBJ1-1; D possibly corresponds to TRBD1 (5 bases). The CDR3 extends over 14 amino acids. Trimming stripped 3 bases from V and 6 bases from J, with 15 bases between. Germline CDR1 reads SGHRS; CDR2 reads YFSETQ.

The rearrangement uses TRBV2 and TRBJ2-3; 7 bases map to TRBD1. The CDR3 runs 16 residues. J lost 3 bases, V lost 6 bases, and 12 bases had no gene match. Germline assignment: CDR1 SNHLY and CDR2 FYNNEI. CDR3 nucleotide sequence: TGTGCCAGCAGGGACCGGGACAGCCCTATAACAGATACGCAGTATTTT. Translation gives CASRDRDSPITDTQYF.

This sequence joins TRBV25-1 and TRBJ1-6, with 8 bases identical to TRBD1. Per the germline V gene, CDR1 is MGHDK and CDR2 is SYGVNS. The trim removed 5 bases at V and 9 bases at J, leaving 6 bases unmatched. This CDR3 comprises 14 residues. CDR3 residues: CASSSRQGSSPLHF. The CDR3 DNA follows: TGTGCCAGCAGTTCCCGACAGGGGTCTTCACCCCTCCACTTT.

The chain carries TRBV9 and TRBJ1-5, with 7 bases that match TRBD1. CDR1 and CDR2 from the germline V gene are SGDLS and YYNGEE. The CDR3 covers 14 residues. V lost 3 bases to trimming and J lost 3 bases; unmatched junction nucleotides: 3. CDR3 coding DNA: TGTGCCAGCAGCGAGACAGGGATCAATCAGCCCCAGCATTTT. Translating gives CASSETGINQPQHF. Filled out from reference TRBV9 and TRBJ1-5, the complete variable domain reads DSGVTQTPKHLITATGQRVTLRCSPRSGDLSVYWYQQSLDQGLQFLIQYYNGEERAKGNILERFSAQQFPDLHSELNLSSLELGDSALYFCASSETGINQPQHFGDGTRLSIL.

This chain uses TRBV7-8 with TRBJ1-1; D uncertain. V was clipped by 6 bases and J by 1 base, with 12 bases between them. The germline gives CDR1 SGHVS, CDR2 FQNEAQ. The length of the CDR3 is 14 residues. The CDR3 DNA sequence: TGTGCCAGCAGTCTCGTCCGGGGGAACACTGAAGCTTTCTTT. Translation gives CASSLVRGNTEAFF.

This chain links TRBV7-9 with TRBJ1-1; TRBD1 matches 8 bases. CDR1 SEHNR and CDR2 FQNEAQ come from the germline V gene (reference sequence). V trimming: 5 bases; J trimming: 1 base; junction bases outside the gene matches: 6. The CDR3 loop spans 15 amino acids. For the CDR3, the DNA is TGTGCCAGCAGCCCAAGACAGGGGAAGAACACTGAAGCTTTCTTT. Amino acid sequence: CASSPRQGKNTEAFF.

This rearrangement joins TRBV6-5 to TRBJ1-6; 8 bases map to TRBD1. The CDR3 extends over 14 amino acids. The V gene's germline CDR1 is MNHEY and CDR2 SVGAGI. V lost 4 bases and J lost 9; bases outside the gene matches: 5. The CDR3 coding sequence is TGTGCCAGCAGTTCAGGGACAGGTTCTTCACCCCTCCACTTT. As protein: CASSSGTGSSPLHF.

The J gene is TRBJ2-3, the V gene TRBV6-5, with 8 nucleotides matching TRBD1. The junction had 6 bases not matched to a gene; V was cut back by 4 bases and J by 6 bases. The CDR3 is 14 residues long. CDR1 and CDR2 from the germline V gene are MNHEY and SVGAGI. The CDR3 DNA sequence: TGTGCCAGCAGTTTGGACAGGGTCATGGATACGCAGTATTTT. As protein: CASSLDRVMDTQYF.

As DNA, the CDR3 is TGTGCCAGCAGTGAAGAGGGGCGGATCGGGGAGCTGTTTTTT. It is translated as CASSEEGRIGELFF. V gene TRBV2 combines with J gene TRBJ2-2, with D possibly matching TRBD1 (5 bases). The CDR3 sequence is 14 residues long. Germline CDR1 is SNHLY and CDR2 is FYNNEI. V was trimmed by 1 base and J by 7 bases, leaving 10 bases between them.

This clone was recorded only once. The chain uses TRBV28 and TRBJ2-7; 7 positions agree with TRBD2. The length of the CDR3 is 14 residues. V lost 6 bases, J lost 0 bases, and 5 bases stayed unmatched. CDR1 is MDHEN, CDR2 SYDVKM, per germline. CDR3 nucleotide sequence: TGTGCCAGCAGATGGGAGCGGGGCTCCTACGAGCAGTACTTC. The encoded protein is CASRWERGSYEQYF.

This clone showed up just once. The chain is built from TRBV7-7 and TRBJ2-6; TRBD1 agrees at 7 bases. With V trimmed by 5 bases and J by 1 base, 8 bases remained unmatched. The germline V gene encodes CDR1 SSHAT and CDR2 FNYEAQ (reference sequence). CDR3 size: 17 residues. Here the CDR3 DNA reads TGTGCCAGCAGCCCCCGGACAGGACAATCTGGGGCCAACGTCCTGACTTTC. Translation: CASSPRTGQSGANVLTF.